The clone carrying this T cell receptor beta chain appeared many times. The antigen remains unidentified. TCRdb used MiXCR to reprocess the 5' RACE reads, holding one entry per CDR3 protein. The repertoire includes under 400,000 distinct CDR3 sequences, approximately 9.1% of them detected once, and 8% to 10% sits in the top ten. This CDR3 is 17 amino acids long. Unmatched junction bases numbered 7, after V lost 3 bases and J lost 0 bases. Germline V gene lookup returns CDR1 SGHTA and CDR2 FQGNSA. This sample was taken from a study of identical twins. Study conclusions and caveats: Twins shared out-of-frame alpha sequences with excess low generation probability.

V usage is TRBV7-2 and J usage is TRBJ2-1; 8 nucleotides line up with TRBD2. The specimen sequenced was naive T cells sorted from blood. This sequence originates from a woman in her forties or fifties in good health. The CDR3: CASSLEVAGSSYNEQFF. CDR3 in DNA: TGTGCCAGCAGCTTGGAGGTAGCGGGGAGCTCCTACAATGAGCAGTTCTTC.